The clone carrying this T cell receptor (beta chain) has just one count. What it recognizes is unknown. The data belong to a study of long-term antiretroviral therapy in people with HIV. immunoSEQ v3.0 was run at survey level. Sequencing was intended to reach about 35,000-55,000 T-cell genomes per sample. Libraries were prepared by immunoSEQ multiplex PCR; TCRdb keeps only in-frame clonotypes and omits some of them. Counted here are tens of thousands of clones, more than 85% occurring once; the ten biggest clones make up roughly 1%. Study observations and caveats: Controls showed broader CDR3 length ranges than did the HIV repertoires.

This CDR3 is built from 14 residues. Trimming took 1 base from V and 2 from J, leaving 9 bases between them. Germline CDR1 and CDR2: SQVTM and ANQGSEA. The TCR was taken from a man in his fifties with HIV. Specimen: unsorted PBMCs, collected 2 years after starting antiretroviral therapy. The gene calls are TRBV29-1 and TRBJ1-3; TRBD1 is a possible D gene (5 bases). The CDR3 loop is CSVEGGRAGNTIYF. CDR3 nucleotides: TGCAGCGTTGAAGGGGGCAGGGCTGGAAACACCATATATTTT.